This TCR beta chain was obtained from a study of human T cells and chemical hapten exposure. Germline assignment: CDR1 MDHEN and CDR2 SYDVKM. The V segment lost 10 bases and the J segment 3 bases; nucleotides outside the gene matches: 12. This CDR3 is built from 16 residues. Notes on the study in general: Sensitizing to DPC left TCRs with a frequency above 1 in 1000 unaltered.

In this sample, this clonotype turned up many times. Its antigen is unidentified. Authors' methods: Across samples, TCR counts had a median of around 100,000 and ranged from about 23,224 to 690,600. TCRdb processed the RACE reads anew with MiXCR; each CDR3 protein has one entry. The V and J calls and clone size are TCRdb's, not the authors'. The repertoire has roughly 380,000 distinct CDR3 sequences, 5% to 6.5% of them found once; the top ten carry 2.5% to 3%. Regarding time point: pre-sensitization, week 0. The treatment denotes: therapeutic diphenylcyclopropenone sensitization with weekly scalp DPC.

This clonotype originated in a woman aged 45-59 years with alopecia areata. Some clones in this sample may be carry-over from other donors' samples. This material consisted of whole blood, taken in connection with sensitization to the hapten diphenylcyclopropenone (DPC). This chain connects TRBV28 to TRBJ2-2; 9 positions match TRBD1. CDR3 coding DNA: TGTGCCATCCCGGTAACGGGACAGGGACACACCGGGGAGCTGTTTTTT. Amino acids: CAIPVTGQGHTGELFF.